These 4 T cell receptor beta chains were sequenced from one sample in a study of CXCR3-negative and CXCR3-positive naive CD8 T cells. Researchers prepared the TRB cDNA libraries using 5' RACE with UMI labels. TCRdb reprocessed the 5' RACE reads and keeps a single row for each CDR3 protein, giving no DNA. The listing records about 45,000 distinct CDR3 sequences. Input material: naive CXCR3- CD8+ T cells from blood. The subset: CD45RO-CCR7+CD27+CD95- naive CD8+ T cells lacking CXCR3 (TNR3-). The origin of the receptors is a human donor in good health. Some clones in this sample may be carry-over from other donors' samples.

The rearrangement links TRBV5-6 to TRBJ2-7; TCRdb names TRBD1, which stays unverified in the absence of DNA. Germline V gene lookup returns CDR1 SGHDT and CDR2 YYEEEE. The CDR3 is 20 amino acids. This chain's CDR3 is CASSFLFGTGGVGYSYEQYF.

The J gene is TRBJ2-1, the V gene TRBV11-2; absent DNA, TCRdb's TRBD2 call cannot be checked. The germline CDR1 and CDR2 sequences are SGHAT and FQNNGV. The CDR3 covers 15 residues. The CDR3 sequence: CASSLGAGGLSEQFF.

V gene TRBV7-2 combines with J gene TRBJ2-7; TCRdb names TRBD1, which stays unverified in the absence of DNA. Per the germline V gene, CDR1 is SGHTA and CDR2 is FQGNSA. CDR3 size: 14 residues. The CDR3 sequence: CASSFGTGGYEQYF. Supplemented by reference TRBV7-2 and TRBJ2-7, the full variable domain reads GAGVSQSPSNKVTEKGKDVELRCDPISGHTALYWYRQSLGQGLEFLIYFQGNSAPDKSGLPSDRFSAERTGGSVSTLTIQRTQQEDSAVYLCASSFGTGGYEQYFGPGTRLTVT.

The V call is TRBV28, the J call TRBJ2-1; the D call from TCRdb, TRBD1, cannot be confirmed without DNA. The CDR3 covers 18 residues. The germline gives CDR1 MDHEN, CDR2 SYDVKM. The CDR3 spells CASSYMPPGGKADDEQFF.